This TCR beta chain was identified in a study of control samples from healthy donors and cancer patients. This CDR3 is 16 amino acids long. Germline values: CDR1 KGHDR, CDR2 SFDVKD. V shed 4 bases, J shed 8 bases, and the junction held 13 bases outside the gene matches. Profiled with immunoSEQ multiplex PCR; TCRdb holds only in-frame clones, not every one. The table has roughly 120,000 clones, roughly 88% seen once; the top ten hold roughly 3.7%. The chain links TRBV24-1 to TRBJ2-1; 7 nucleotides align to TRBD2. Material: PBMCs. The clonotype was recovered from a woman aged 60-70 years with lung cancer. In DNA form, the CDR3 reads TGTGCCACCAGTGACCCCGCGAGGGGAGGGCGGGATGAGCAGTTCTTC. This encodes CATSDPARGGRDEQFF.